The 15 T cell receptor beta chains below were found in one sample sequenced in a study of T cell changes during pregnancy in multiple sclerosis. Here immunoSEQ multiplex PCR was the method, and the copy in TCRdb shows in-frame clones only, minus some. The table has about 40,000 clones, 90% to 95% seen once. The material sequenced was peripheral blood, taken before pregnancy. Receptors originate from a female donor with multiple sclerosis, enrolled in a pregnancy study.

The chain joins TRBV11-2 to TRBJ1-1, with 9 bases lining up with TRBD1. Germline V gene data show CDR1 as SGHAT and CDR2 as FQNNGV. J gave up 4 bases and V 3 bases, and 6 bases lay outside the gene matches. The CDR3 extends over 15 amino acids. This chain's CDR3 is CASSFQRQGGTEAFF. Here the CDR3 DNA reads TGTGCCAGCAGCTTCCAGAGACAGGGGGGCACTGAAGCTTTCTTT.

The chain combines TRBV7-9 with TRBJ2-2, with a possible D match to TRBD2 (7 bases). Germline loops: CDR1 SEHNR, CDR2 FQNEAQ (reference sequence). The CDR3 has 15 residues. Trimming stripped 4 bases from V and 6 bases from J, with 15 bases between. The CDR3 reads CASSWLGGAAGELFF. The CDR3 DNA is TGTGCCAGCAGCTGGCTAGGGGGGGCCGCCGGGGAGCTGTTTTTT.

V gene TRBV7-9 combines with J gene TRBJ2-5; D gene unclear. The CDR3 is 13 residues long. The V and J ends lost 5 bases and 5 bases respectively, with 12 bases between them. CDR1 SEHNR and CDR2 FQNEAQ come from the germline V gene (reference sequence). The CDR3 DNA sequence: TGTGCCAGCAGCACAAGACCCAGGGAGACCCAGTACTTC. Protein: CASSTRPRETQYF. Drawing the rest from reference TRBV7-9 and TRBJ2-5, the complete variable domain is DTGVSQNPRHKITKRGQNVTFRCDPISEHNRLYWYRQTLGQGPEFLTYFQNEAQLEKSRLLSDRFSAERPKGSFSTLEIQRTEQGDSAMYLCASSTRPRETQYFGPGTRLLVL.

This rearrangement joins TRBV2 to TRBJ1-2; TRBD1 might be the D (6 bases). V was shortened by 8 bases and J by 8 bases, with 12 bases between the two germline ends. Germline CDR1 is SNHLY and CDR2 is FYNNEI. The CDR3 spans 11 residues. DNA for the CDR3: TGTGCCAGCGGGAGACAGGAAGGCTACACCTTC. It is translated as CASGRQEGYTF.

The J gene is TRBJ1-1, the V gene TRBV6-1; D is possibly TRBD1 (5 bases). The CDR3 has 16 amino acids. Germline V gene sequence: CDR1 MNHNS, CDR2 SASEGT. The V gene lost 2 bases and the J gene lost 4 bases, with 17 bases spanning the gap. The DNA for the CDR3 is TGTGCCAGCAGTGAACCGGGGGGTGGGAGGGGCACTGAAGCTTTCTTT. Its translation: CASSEPGGGRGTEAFF.

J is TRBJ1-1 and V is TRBV9; TRBD1 agrees at 11 bases. The CDR3 has 16 amino acids. V gave up 4 bases and J gave up 2 bases; unmatched junction bases: 7. In germline, CDR1 is SGDLS, CDR2 YYNGEE. The CDR3, as DNA: TGTGCCAGCAGCTCGGGACAGGGGGAGGTAAACACTGAAGCTTTCTTT. Translation gives CASSSGQGEVNTEAFF.

The rearrangement links TRBV19 to TRBJ2-7; TRBD1 matches 9 bases. The CDR3 covers 14 residues. The ends lost 7 bases at V and 2 bases at J; junction bases unmatched: 6. Germline loops: CDR1 LNHDA, CDR2 SQIVND (reference sequence). The CDR3 spells CASKEWDRAYEQYF. CDR3 sequence (DNA): TGTGCCAGTAAAGAGTGGGACAGGGCCTACGAGCAGTACTTC.

The chain recombines TRBV28 with TRBJ1-2; 8 positions match TRBD1. With V trimmed by 3 bases and J by 8 bases, 14 bases remained unmatched. This CDR3 is 16 amino acids long. Germline V CDR1 and CDR2: MDHEN, SYDVKM. The CDR3 loop is CASSFSRNRGSAGYTF. The CDR3 DNA reads TGTGCCAGCAGTTTTAGTCGGAACAGGGGGTCTGCCGGCTACACCTTC.

V is TRBV2 and J is TRBJ2-7, with D possibly being TRBD2 (5 bases). The V and J ends lost 2 bases and 5 bases respectively, with 13 bases between them. Germline assignment: CDR1 SNHLY and CDR2 FYNNEI. The CDR3 runs to 14 residues. The CDR3 bases are TGTGCCAGCAGTGAATTATTTGCGGGCAACGAGCAGTACTTC. Its protein is CASSELFAGNEQYF. The variable domain in full, with the rest retrieved from reference TRBV2 and TRBJ2-7, is EPEVTQTPSHQVTQMGQEVILRCVPISNHLYFYWYRQILGQKVEFLVSFYNNEISEKSEIFDDQFSVERPDGSNFTLKIRSTKLEDSAMYFCASSELFAGNEQYFGPGTRLTVT.

The chain is built from TRBV30 and TRBJ1-6, with D possibly being TRBD1 (6 bases). Trimming took 8 bases from V and 10 from J, leaving 18 bases between them. Germline V gene data show CDR1 as GTSNPN and CDR2 as SVGIG (reference sequence). This CDR3 is built from 13 residues. CDR3 residues: CAHEGGTSSPLHF. The DNA for the CDR3 is TGTGCCCACGAAGGGGGTACTTCGTCACCCCTCCACTTT. The variable domain in full, completed from reference TRBV30 and TRBJ1-6, reads SQTIHQWPATLVQPVGSPLSLECTVEGTSNPNLYWYRQAAGRGLQLLFYSVGIGQISSEVPQNLSASRPQDRQFILSSKKLLLSDSGFYLCAHEGGTSSPLHFGNGTRLTVT.

This clone occurred a few times. The chain is built from TRBV5-1 and TRBJ2-1, with TRBD2 as a possible D gene (6 bases). V lost 3 bases, J lost 10 bases, and 14 bases lay in between. CDR1 is SGHRS, CDR2 YFSETQ, per germline. CDR3 length: 13 amino acids. The CDR3 coding sequence is TGCGCCAGCAGCTGGAGGGAGTCGGGAGAGCAGTTCTTC. This translates into CASSWRESGEQFF.

V gene TRBV2 combines with J gene TRBJ2-7; 10 bases align to TRBD1. Germline V CDR1 and CDR2: SNHLY, FYNNEI. CDR3 length: 14 residues. V lost 6 bases, J lost 6 bases, and 8 bases stayed unmatched. The CDR3 is CASRADRGKAEQYF. CDR3 sequence (DNA): TGTGCCAGCAGGGCGGACAGGGGGAAGGCCGAGCAGTACTTC.

V gene TRBV11-2 combines with J gene TRBJ2-2, with a weak D call TRBD1 (6 bases). This CDR3 has 14 amino acids. Germline V gives CDR1 SGHAT, CDR2 FQNNGV. Trimming stripped 6 bases from V and 6 bases from J, with 14 bases between. CDR3 amino acids: CASRSPRGPGELFF. CDR3 DNA: TGTGCCAGCAGGTCACCCAGGGGACCCGGGGAGCTGTTTTTT.

This clone has only a few counts. The chain recombines TRBV19 with TRBJ1-4; D is unclear. Trimming removed 3 bases at V and 6 bases at J, with 26 bases between. The CDR3 covers 19 residues. Germline CDR1 and CDR2: LNHDA and SQIVND (reference sequence). The CDR3 DNA sequence: TGTGCCAGTAGTATCTCCCCCGGCGGCTTTATTGGAAGAGATGAAAAACTGTTTTTT. Encoded protein: CASSISPGGFIGRDEKLFF.

The genes are TRBV7-2 and TRBJ1-2; D not resolved. This CDR3 contains 15 residues. The germline V and J ends were trimmed by 2 bases and 0 bases, with 10 bases remaining between them. Germline assignment: CDR1 SGHTA and CDR2 FQGNSA. The CDR3 loop is CASSLSGYSNYGYTF. As DNA, the CDR3 is TGTGCCAGCAGCTTATCAGGTTATTCTAACTATGGCTACACCTTC.